This entry lists 17 T cell receptor beta chains sequenced from one sample in a study of blood T cell repertoires in COVID-19. Here immunoSEQ multiplex PCR was the method, and the copy in TCRdb shows in-frame clones only, minus some. The data hold roughly 340,000 clones, with 75% to 90% observed a single time. The sample taken for sequencing was PBMCs or T cells enriched from blood (not recorded which). The receptors were gathered from a man aged 18 to 30 who had recovered from COVID-19.

V usage is TRBV15 and J usage is TRBJ1-4, with unresolved D. Germline loops: CDR1 LNHNV, CDR2 YYDKDF (reference sequence). The CDR3 length is 15 residues. The V and J ends lost 1 base and 4 bases respectively, with 10 bases between them. This chain's CDR3 is CATSRGGSVNEKLFF. For the CDR3, the DNA is TGTGCCACCAGCAGAGGTGGTAGCGTTAATGAAAAACTGTTTTTT.

The chain couples TRBV28 to TRBJ1-4; D is undetermined. Trimming shortened V by 2 bases and J by 8 bases, and 9 bases separated the two germline ends. The CDR3 is 13 amino acids. Germline loops: CDR1 MDHEN, CDR2 SYDVKM. The DNA of the CDR3 is TGTGCCAGCAGTTTAAACCACTCCGAAAAACTGTTTTTT. Its protein product is CASSLNHSEKLFF.

This clone was seen a handful of times. V is TRBV4-1 and J is TRBJ1-5; D remains ambiguous. The V end was cut by 5 bases, the J end by 3 bases, with 14 bases between. The CDR3 runs to 15 residues. The germline gives CDR1 MGHRA, CDR2 YSYEKL. CDR3 sequence reads: CASSLVPGYNQPQHF. CDR3 bases: TGCGCCAGCAGCTTAGTCCCGGGATACAATCAGCCCCAGCATTTT.

This clone was seen only a few times. The chain uses TRBV28 and TRBJ2-1; weak D call: TRBD2 (6 bases). V was shortened by 6 bases and J by 6 bases, with 21 bases between the two germline ends. The CDR3 spans 16 residues. The germline V gene has CDR1 MDHEN and CDR2 SYDVKM. The chain's CDR3 is CASRSMTSWGSNEQFF. As DNA, the CDR3 is TGTGCCAGCAGATCTATGACTAGTTGGGGTAGCAATGAGCAGTTCTTC.

The CDR3: CASSIEGAFSNQPQHF. In DNA form, the CDR3 reads TGTGCCAGTAGTATAGAGGGGGCTTTTAGCAATCAGCCCCAGCATTTT. The chain joins TRBV19 to TRBJ1-5; D may be TRBD1 (6 bases). CDR3 length equals 16 residues. The germline V gene encodes CDR1 LNHDA and CDR2 SQIVND (reference sequence). The germline V and J ends were trimmed by 0 bases and 0 bases, with 9 bases remaining between them.

Only one count was recorded for this clone. This chain links TRBV7-2 with TRBJ2-7; 8 nucleotides match TRBD1. The CDR3 loop spans 14 amino acids. Germline V gene sequence: CDR1 SGHTA, CDR2 FQGNSA. The V gene end was trimmed by 5 bases and the J gene end by 0 bases; junction bases not matched to a gene: 3. The CDR3 sequence: CASSPGTGSYEQYF. For the CDR3, the DNA is TGTGCCAGCAGCCCCGGGACAGGCTCCTACGAGCAGTACTTC.

The chain joins TRBV5-1 to TRBJ2-7; 8 nucleotides line up with TRBD1. The V and J ends lost 2 bases and 5 bases, in that order; junction bases with no gene match: 9. This CDR3 spans 15 amino acids. The germline V gene has CDR1 SGHRS and CDR2 YFSETQ. CDR3 DNA sequence: TGCGCCAGCAGCTTTACAGGGGGGAGAGGAAACGAGCAGTACTTC. Its protein product is CASSFTGGRGNEQYF.

The rearrangement joins TRBV9 to TRBJ2-1; 14 bases are shared with TRBD2. The J segment lost 3 bases and the V segment lost 3 bases, leaving 11 bases of the junction unmatched. Germline CDR1 SGDLS, CDR2 YYNGEE. The CDR3 totals 19 residues. In DNA, the CDR3 is TGTGCCAGCAGCGACCCCGGGACTAGCGGGAGTACGTTCTACAATGAGCAGTTCTTC. Protein product: CASSDPGTSGSTFYNEQFF.

The J gene is TRBJ1-5, the V gene TRBV28; D possibly corresponds to TRBD1 (5 bases). The germline V gene has CDR1 MDHEN and CDR2 SYDVKM. This CDR3 contains 18 residues. V lost 5 bases to trimming and J lost 0 bases, with 20 bases between them. Here the CDR3 DNA reads TGTGCCAGCAGTCGGCTGGGATGGAGGGACTTTAGCAATCAGCCCCAGCATTTT. This codes for CASSRLGWRDFSNQPQHF.

The chain combines TRBV5-1 with TRBJ1-6, with 8 bases aligning to TRBD1. The CDR3 loop spans 16 amino acids. The germline CDR1 and CDR2 sequences are SGHRS and YFSETQ. Trimming took 10 bases from V and 0 from J; bases not matched to a gene: 9. The CDR3 region has the DNA TGCGCCTCCAGTACAGGGGGAAGCTCCTATAATTCACCCCTCCACTTT. Its protein is CASSTGGSSYNSPLHF.

V is TRBV6-5 and J is TRBJ1-4; D uncertain. The germline gives CDR1 MNHEY, CDR2 SVGAGI. The ends were cut back, 6 bases at V and 5 bases at J, with 4 bases in the middle. The CDR3 sequence is 11 residues long. CDR3 in amino acids: CASRQNEKLFF. For the CDR3, the DNA is TGTGCCAGCAGACAAAATGAAAAACTGTTTTTT.

The chain employs TRBV4-3 and TRBJ1-5; D might be TRBD1 (5 bases). Germline V gives CDR1 LGHNA, CDR2 YSLEER. The CDR3 extends over 16 amino acids. Trimming took off 0 bases at V and 6 bases at J, with 15 bases between the two ends. The CDR3 DNA reads as TGCGCCAGCAGCCAAGAAGTTGGGGCAAATCTTCAGCCCCAGCATTTT. Encoded protein: CASSQEVGANLQPQHF.

The V call is TRBV28, the J call TRBJ1-1; no firm D call. This CDR3 has 14 amino acids. The V gene's germline CDR1 is MDHEN and CDR2 SYDVKM. Trimming pared 1 base from V and 2 bases from J, leaving 8 bases between. CDR3 residues: CASSLFTSNTEAFF. CDR3 coding DNA: TGTGCCAGCAGTTTATTTACTTCCAACACTGAAGCTTTCTTT.

The V call is TRBV7-9, the J call TRBJ2-2; D remains ambiguous. Germline-derived CDR1 and CDR2 are SEHNR and FQNEAQ (reference sequence). The CDR3 is made up of 16 amino acids. With 5 bases removed from V and 2 bases from J, the gap between germline ends came to 15 bases. The CDR3 loop reads CASSPGLYHNTGELFF. The CDR3 bases are TGTGCCAGCAGCCCGGGTCTTTACCATAACACCGGGGAGCTGTTTTTT.

J is TRBJ1-2 and V is TRBV25-1; D is unresolved. The CDR3 is 14 amino acids. Between the trimmed V and J ends, which lost 4 bases and 2 bases, there was a span of 11 bases. CDR1 is MGHDK and CDR2 is SYGVNS in the germline V gene. The CDR3 sequence: CASSAQTSNYGYTF. The CDR3 nucleotides read TGTGCCAGCAGTGCCCAGACATCCAACTATGGCTACACCTTC.

This clone was counted between two and nine times. This sequence joins TRBV5-4 and TRBJ2-5, with a weak D call TRBD1 (5 bases). Germline loops: CDR1 SGHNT, CDR2 YYREEE (reference sequence). The CDR3 sequence is 12 residues long. Trimming stripped 0 bases from V and 5 bases from J, with 5 bases between. DNA for the CDR3: TGTGCCAGCAGCTTGGAGGGGGAGACCCAGTACTTC. Protein product: CASSLEGETQYF.

The rearrangement joins TRBV3-1 (or the pseudogene TRBV3-2) to TRBJ2-4; 7 bases align to TRBD2. This CDR3 is built from 16 residues. Germline V gene data show CDR1 as LGHDT and CDR2 as YNNKEL (reference sequence). J was trimmed by 3 bases and V by 3 bases; bases with no gene match: 8. The CDR3 nucleotides are TGTGCCAGCAGCCAGGGCGGGGGTTCTAGCAAAAACATTCAGTACTTC. Translation gives CASSQGGGSSKNIQYF.